One sample yielded the 20 T cell receptor beta chains listed below, sequenced in a study of T cells in women clearing cervical HPV infection. Assay: immunoSEQ multiplex PCR; the TCRdb copy retains only in-frame clones and omits some. The sample totals around 28,000 clones. Sequencing used blood buffy coat. These receptors were obtained from a woman aged 18-70 years with a cervical HPV16 infection that either progressed to CIN3+ or cleared (not recorded which).

Details on this clone: The read gets to within 3 residues of the CDR3 end, and the germline J gene fills in the rest. This sequence joins TRBV30 and TRBJ1-5, with 7 bases lining up with TRBD1. Per the germline V gene, CDR1 is GTSNPN and CDR2 is SVGIG (reference sequence). The CDR3 length is 17 residues. J was trimmed by 8 bases and V by 2 bases; bases with no gene match: 18. CDR3 loop: CAWSKGTYQGGKKPQHF. The part of the CDR3 DNA that was read is TGTGCCTGGAGTAAGGGTACCTATCAAGGGGGCAAGAAGCCC.

Concerning this clone: The read finishes 3 residues shy of the CDR3 end, and the germline J gene is used to complete it. The rearrangement joins TRBV10-3 to TRBJ2-3; 8 bases fit TRBD2. Germline assignment: CDR1 ENHRY and CDR2 SYGVKD. The length of the CDR3 is 15 residues. J lost 4 bases, V lost 3 bases, and 6 bases had no gene match. Partial CDR3 DNA: TGTGCCATCAGTGATAGCGGGGCGGGTGCAGATACG. It yields the protein CAISDSGAGADT. The complete CDR3 protein is CAISDSGAGADTQYF.

Points on this clone: The CDR3 end is not reached by the read, which stops 3 residues before it; the germline J gene fills it in. The chain employs TRBV19 and TRBJ2-6, with D possibly TRBD2 on 5 matching bases. V shed 6 bases and J shed 0 bases, with 21 bases lying between them. CDR1 and CDR2 (germline): LNHDA, SQIVND (reference sequence). The CDR3 totals 19 residues. Incomplete CDR3 DNA: TGTGCCAGTAGCCACGGGGTGGGCAGAGCAATCTCTGGGGCCAACGTC. It specifies CASSHGVGRAISGANV. The full CDR3 reads CASSHGVGRAISGANVLTF.

With respect to this clone: Read sequence stops 3 residues before the CDR3 end, and the germline J gene provides the missing end. V usage is TRBV19 and J usage is TRBJ2-5; 7 bases fit TRBD1. The length of the CDR3 is 13 residues. V lost 3 bases and J lost 4; bases outside the gene matches: 2. CDR1 LNHDA and CDR2 SQIVND come from the germline V gene (reference sequence). CDR3 amino acids: CASSMTGSETQYF. The sequenced part of the CDR3 DNA is TGTGCCAGTAGTATGACAGGGTCAGAGACC.

CDR3 DNA, as far as it was read: TGCGCCAGCAGCGCTCAACCGGGACTAGCTTCCAGCAATGAG. It encodes CASSAQPGLASSNE. The CDR3 in its entirety is CASSAQPGLASSNEQFF. V gene TRBV5-1 combines with J gene TRBJ2-1; 9 bases fit TRBD2. The read gets to within 3 residues of the CDR3 end, and the germline J gene fills in the rest. The V gene end was trimmed by 4 bases and the J gene end by 6 bases; junction bases not matched to a gene: 14. CDR1 SGHRS and CDR2 YFSETQ come from the germline V gene. The CDR3 runs to 17 residues.

As to this clone: The read ends 3 residues early relative to the CDR3; the germline J gene fills the gap. The chain employs TRBV2 and TRBJ1-4; no definite D call. Looked up from germline, CDR1 is SNHLY and CDR2 is FYNNEI. Deletions cut 5 bases from V and 7 bases from J, with 14 bases between. This CDR3 contains 14 residues. Here the CDR3 reads CASSQGRGGEKLFF. The DNA read from the CDR3 is TGTGCCAGCAGTCAAGGGCGGGGAGGTGAAAAA.

Remarks on this clone: The missing CDR3 end, 3 residues past where the read stops, is filled in from the germline J gene. The V gene is TRBV7-2, the J gene TRBJ2-1; 7 bases map to TRBD2. With 0 bases clipped from V and 7 bases from J, the junction kept 6 bases outside the gene matches. Germline V gene sequence: CDR1 SGHTA, CDR2 FQGNSA. This CDR3 is built from 15 residues. The DNA read from the CDR3 is TGTGCCAGCAGCTTAGCAGCGGGAAGTGGTAATGAG. Encoded protein: CASSLAAGSGNE. The CDR3 as a whole reads CASSLAAGSGNEQFF.

Concerning this clone itself: The read ends 3 residues early relative to the CDR3; the germline J gene fills the gap. The chain employs TRBV6-1 and TRBJ2-7, with 8 positions matching TRBD1. This CDR3 comprises 14 residues. After removal of 1 base from V and 4 bases from J, the junction contained 3 bases not matched to a gene. Germline assignment: CDR1 MNHNS and CDR2 SASEGT. Partial CDR3 DNA: TGTGCCAGCAGTGAAGTCAGGGGGCCGTACGAG. Amino acids: CASSEVRGPYE. The whole CDR3 is CASSEVRGPYEQYF.

As regards this clone: The CDR3 end falls 3 residues outside the read, so it is completed with the germline J gene. The gene calls are TRBV13 and TRBJ1-2; a possible D gene is TRBD1 (5 bases). V lost 0 bases to trimming and J lost 2 bases, with 7 bases between them. Per the germline V gene, CDR1 is PRHDT and CDR2 is FYEKMQ (reference sequence). This CDR3 region has 14 residues. Incomplete CDR3 DNA: TGTGCCAGCAGCTTAGGACAGGTAAACTATGGC. The encoded protein is CASSLGQVNYG. The CDR3 as a whole reads CASSLGQVNYGYTF.

About this clone itself: The read ends 3 residues shy of where the CDR3 ends; the end is completed using the germline J gene. The chain uses TRBV19 and TRBJ1-5, with 9 bases aligning to TRBD1. The CDR3 has 16 amino acids. With 8 bases clipped from V and 0 bases from J, the junction kept 8 bases outside the gene matches. Germline CDR1 is LNHDA and CDR2 is SQIVND (reference sequence). The CDR3 sequence: CASLTWDRASNQPQHF. Partial CDR3 DNA: TGTGCCAGTCTCACTTGGGACAGGGCTAGCAATCAGCCC.

As for this clone: The CDR3 end falls 3 residues outside the read, so it is completed with the germline J gene. The gene calls are TRBV5-1 and TRBJ2-7; TRBD2 might be the D (6 bases). Germline-derived CDR1 and CDR2 are SGHRS and YFSETQ. Between the trimmed V and J ends, which lost 4 bases and 0 bases, there was a span of 20 bases. The CDR3 contains 17 residues. CDR3 amino acids: CASSVAPTSLLSYEQYF. The sequenced part of the CDR3 DNA is TGCGCCAGCAGCGTGGCACCAACTAGCCTCCTCTCCTACGAG.

On this clone itself: The CDR3 end is not reached by the read, which stops 3 residues before it; the germline J gene fills it in. The chain links TRBV19 to TRBJ2-1, with 12 bases fitting TRBD2. The CDR3 has 14 amino acids. The V gene's germline CDR1 is LNHDA and CDR2 SQIVND (reference sequence). With V trimmed by 5 bases and J by 8 bases, 4 bases remained unmatched. The DNA read from the CDR3 is TGTGCCAGTAGTCGACTAGCGGGAGTTCATGAG. Residues: CASSRLAGVHE. The entire CDR3 protein reads CASSRLAGVHEQFF.

About this clone itself: The CDR3 end falls 3 residues outside the read, so it is completed with the germline J gene. The gene calls are TRBV6-2 or TRBV6-3 and TRBJ2-1; 8 bases fit TRBD2. CDR3 length: 14 residues. V lost 8 bases, J lost 6 bases, and 9 bases stayed unmatched. Germline loops: CDR1 MNHEY, CDR2 SVGEGT. CDR3 DNA, as far as it was read: TGTGCCAGCTCCCAGAGCGGGAGAGGCAATGAG. It encodes CASSQSGRGNE. The whole CDR3 sequence reads CASSQSGRGNEQFF.

Concerning this clone itself: The observed sequence ends 3 residues before the CDR3 terminus, with the missing tail filled in from the germline J gene. The chain employs TRBV6-2 or TRBV6-3 and TRBJ2-3, with D possibly being TRBD2 (5 bases). V lost 7 bases and J lost 4, with 15 bases in between. Germline lookup yields CDR1 MNHEY and CDR2 SVGEGT. CDR3 size: 14 residues. The CDR3: CASTIDYPADTQYF. CDR3 DNA, as far as it was read: TGTGCCAGCACCATAGACTACCCCGCAGATACG.

As to this clone: Read data end 3 residues before the CDR3 end; the end is taken from the germline J gene. The V call is TRBV12-3 or TRBV12-4, the J call TRBJ2-1, with D perhaps matching TRBD1 (6 bases). V lost 3 bases, J lost 0 bases, and 9 bases lay in between. There are 15 residues in the CDR3. CDR3: CASSLVGGSYNEQFF. Incomplete CDR3 DNA: TGTGCCAGCAGTTTGGTAGGGGGCTCCTACAATGAG.

About this clone itself: The CDR3 extends 3 residues past the end of the read, so its final part is completed from the germline J gene. The chain employs TRBV5-6 and TRBJ1-2, with TRBD1 matching 8 bases. V was pared by 4 bases and J by 3 bases, with 8 bases of the junction left unmatched. The CDR3 has 15 amino acids. Germline values: CDR1 SGHDT, CDR2 YYEEEE. The DNA read from the CDR3 is TGTGCCAGCAGCCTCAGGGGGCGCAATGACTATGGC. Protein sequence: CASSLRGRNDYG. The entire CDR3 is CASSLRGRNDYGYTF. Combining the CDR3 with reference TRBV5-6 and TRBJ1-2 gives the whole variable domain DAGVTQSPTHLIKTRGQQVTLRCSPKSGHDTVSWYQQALGQGPQFIFQYYEEEERQRGNFPDRFSGHQFPNYSSELNVNALLLGDSALYLCASSLRGRNDYGYTFGSGTRLTVV.

For this clone: The sequenced fragment ends 3 residues before the CDR3 boundary, so the rest is inferred from the germline J gene. V gene TRBV11-2 combines with J gene TRBJ1-6, with D hard to call. The CDR3 spans 13 residues. Germline assignment: CDR1 SGHAT and CDR2 FQNNGV. V gave up 4 bases and J gave up 8 bases, with 9 bases separating them. CDR3 DNA, as far as it was read: TGTGCCAGCAGCTCCAGGTCAGATTCACCC. It yields the protein CASSSRSDSP. The CDR3 in its entirety is CASSSRSDSPLHF.

As to this clone: Sequencing ends 3 residues short of the CDR3 end; the germline J gene provides the rest. The J gene is TRBJ1-1, the V gene TRBV9; 8 bases agree with TRBD1. The CDR3 runs 17 residues. With 2 bases clipped from V and 0 bases from J, the junction kept 9 bases outside the gene matches. Looked up from germline, CDR1 is SGDLS and CDR2 is YYNGEE. CDR3 sequence: CASSVGTGGPMNTEAFF. The sequenced part of the CDR3 DNA is TGTGCCAGCAGCGTGGGGACAGGCGGACCTATGAACACTGAA.

Worth noting for this clone: From the germline J gene comes the end of the CDR3, since the read stops 3 residues before it. The chain has TRBV13 and TRBJ2-1, with D possibly being TRBD1 or TRBD2 (5 bases each). The CDR3 totals 17 residues. V was clipped by 4 bases and J by 7 bases, with 23 bases between them. CDR1 is PRHDT and CDR2 is FYEKMQ in the germline V gene (reference sequence). The CDR3 loop reads CASSSLREHQTSNEQFF. The part of the CDR3 DNA that was read is TGTGCCAGCAGCTCCCTCAGGGAGCATCAAACAAGTAATGAG.

In the case of this clone: The CDR3 end falls 3 residues outside the read, so it is completed with the germline J gene. The J gene is TRBJ2-6, the V gene TRBV19; 8 nucleotides match TRBD1. Germline trimming cut 4 bases from V and 6 bases from J; bases unmatched to any gene: 8. Germline lookup yields CDR1 LNHDA and CDR2 SQIVND (reference sequence). The length of the CDR3 is 16 residues. Incomplete CDR3 DNA: TGTGCCAGTAGTACATACTACAGGGGGGAGGCCAACGTC. It encodes CASSTYYRGEANV. The full CDR3 protein is CASSTYYRGEANVLTF.